The present T cell receptor (beta chain) was sequenced within a study of human T cells and chemical hapten exposure. Overall study findings and caveats: Among TCRs, those above 1 in 1000 frequency were unaffected by DPC sensitization.

Unique molecular identifiers were affixed to discrete cDNA molecules within the library. TCRdb independently ran MiXCR on the RACE reads; one entry per CDR3 protein. The repertoire holds tens of thousands of distinct CDR3 sequences, with approximately 9.9% as singletons. The CDR3 is 16 residues long. The germline V and J ends were trimmed by 4 bases and 3 bases, with 14 bases remaining between them. CDR1 is SGHRS, CDR2 YFSETQ, per germline. Details on this clonotype: The antigen remains unidentified. A read error is possible here, since a much larger clone lies one base away.

Documented time point: pre-sensitization, week 0. The treatment denotes: therapeutic diphenylcyclopropenone sensitization with weekly scalp DPC. The sample in question was whole blood, obtained in connection with sensitization to the hapten diphenylcyclopropenone (DPC). The chain carries TRBV5-1 and TRBJ2-6; a weak D match, TRBD2 (5 bases). The TCR sequence derives from a man between 40 and 49 years old with alopecia areata. Some clones in this sample may be carry-over from other donors' samples. The CDR3 here is CASSGKVGVGANVLTF. The CDR3 DNA is TGCGCCAGCAGCGGCAAGGTGGGAGTTGGGGCCAACGTCCTGACTTTC.